Listed below are T cell receptor beta chains from one sample, sequenced in a study of T-cell reconstitution after alpha-beta-depleted transplantation in children. A single record per CDR3 protein comes from TCRdb applying MiXCR to the PCR reads. This sample has about 460,000 distinct CDR3 sequences, with over 10% found just once. The sample consisted of PBMCs, mostly from graft donor cells, taken 180 days after TCRalphabeta/CD19-depleted stem cell transplant. Receptors originate from a female patient between 2 and 15 years old who had a stem cell transplant for aplastic anemia, so the T cells may come from the graft donor. The CDR3 runs from the conserved cysteine through the conserved F or W. The D gene is left open where the match is weak. Clone size is shown for a subset of rows, as once, few, many or a class of expanded clone.

V: TRBV7-6; D: TRBD2; size: few; J: TRBJ2-1; DNA: TGTGCCAGCAGCTCACGGCGGGTCCTAGCGGGGGACGACAATGAGCAGTTCTTC; CDR3: CASSSRRVLAGDDNEQFF
V: TRBV5-1; D: NA; size: few; J: TRBJ1-5; DNA: TGCGCCAGCAGCTTGGGTACGGGACTTAGCAATCAGCCCCAGCATTTT; CDR3: CASSLGTGLSNQPQHF
V: TRBV28; D: TRBD2; size: NA; J: TRBJ2-1; DNA: TGTGCCAGCAGCCTCCCCAGACTAGCGTTTAGCTCCTACAATGAGCAGTTCTTC; CDR3: CASSLPRLAFSSYNEQFF
V: TRBV24-1; D: TRBD2; size: few; J: TRBJ2-1; DNA: TGTGCCACCAGTGATTTGCAAGGGACTAGCAATGAGCAGTTCTTC; CDR3: CATSDLQGTSNEQFF
V: TRBV7-2; D: TRBD1; size: NA; J: TRBJ2-7; DNA: TGTGCCGGCAGCTTAGCACTGGACAGGGGGAAGCACGAGCAGTACTTC; CDR3: CAGSLALDRGKHEQYF
V: TRBV12-3/TRBV12-4; D: TRBD1; size: NA; J: TRBJ1-3; DNA: TGTGCCAGCGACAGGGGCGCTGGAAACACCATATATTTT; CDR3: CASDRGAGNTIYF
V: TRBV6-2/TRBV6-3; D: NA; size: NA; J: TRBJ1-2; DNA: TGTGCCAGCAGTTACGGAAGAACCGGGAACTATGGCTACACCTTC; CDR3: CASSYGRTGNYGYTF
V: TRBV28; D: NA; size: many; J: TRBJ1-3; DNA: TGTGCCAGCAGCCCGCCTCCGTCTGGAAACACCATATATTTT; CDR3: CASSPPPSGNTIYF
V: TRBV5-1; D: NA; size: NA; J: TRBJ2-2; DNA: TGCGCCAGCAGCTTGGATGGGGTTGGCACCGGGGAGCTGTTTTTT; CDR3: CASSLDGVGTGELFF
V: TRBV7-2; D: NA; size: many; J: TRBJ2-5; DNA: TGTGCCAGCAGCTTAGCTAGCGGTTTGGAGACCCAGTACTTC; CDR3: CASSLASGLETQYF
V: TRBV12-3/TRBV12-4; D: TRBD2; size: few; J: TRBJ2-1; DNA: TGTGCCAGCAGTCCGAGACTAGCGGGAGTCAACAATGAGCAGTTCTTC; CDR3: CASSPRLAGVNNEQFF
V: TRBV6-5; D: NA; size: NA; J: TRBJ2-3; DNA: TGTGCCAGCAGTTACTCGCCAGTGTACACAGATACGCAGTATTTT; CDR3: CASSYSPVYTDTQYF
V: TRBV5-1; D: NA; size: NA; J: TRBJ2-3; DNA: TGCGCCAGCAGCTTGGGGTACAGGGAGTCCACAGATACGCAGTATTTT; CDR3: CASSLGYRESTDTQYF
V: TRBV20-1; D: NA; size: many; J: TRBJ2-2; DNA: TGCAGTGCTAGACGGCGGGCGAACACCGGGGAGCTGTTTTTT; CDR3: CSARRRANTGELFF